The 26 T cell receptor beta chains given below trace back to one sample, sequenced in a study of blood T cell repertoires in COVID-19. Here immunoSEQ multiplex PCR was the method, and the copy in TCRdb shows in-frame clones only, minus some. This table holds just under 40,000 clones, approximately 96% found once. Sequenced sample: peripheral blood. These receptors all stem from a human donor with active COVID-19. The donor label of this sample is uncertain.

This chain connects TRBV4-2 to TRBJ2-1; 9 nucleotides line up with TRBD1. Germline CDR1 reads LGHNA; CDR2 reads YNFKEQ. V shed 0 bases, J shed 4 bases, and the junction held 4 bases outside the gene matches. The CDR3 has 16 residues. The CDR3 protein is CASSQDGQGTYNEQFF. The CDR3 DNA is TGTGCCAGCAGCCAAGACGGACAGGGGACATACAATGAGCAGTTCTTC.

The V and J genes are TRBV4-1 and TRBJ1-6, with TRBD1 matching 8 bases. The CDR3 runs to 16 residues. Germline V gives CDR1 MGHRA, CDR2 YSYEKL. With 4 bases clipped from V and 10 bases from J, the junction kept 12 bases outside the gene matches. CDR3 sequence reads: CASSRGADREGSPLHF. CDR3 in DNA: TGCGCCAGCAGCCGGGGGGCGGACAGGGAAGGGTCACCCCTCCACTTT.

This sequence joins TRBV15 and TRBJ1-2; 7 bases are shared with TRBD1. V lost 8 bases, J lost 4 bases, and 10 bases stayed unmatched. The CDR3 extends over 14 amino acids. The germline V gene has CDR1 LNHNV and CDR2 YYDKDF (reference sequence). The CDR3 loop reads CATDRQGNSYGYTF. DNA of the CDR3: TGTGCCACCGACCGACAGGGTAATAGCTATGGCTACACCTTC.

This chain links TRBV5-8 with TRBJ1-1; 9 bases line up with TRBD1. CDR3 size: 15 residues. The ends lost 0 bases at V and 5 bases at J; junction bases unmatched: 5. Germline CDR1 reads SGHTS; CDR2 reads YDEGEE. CDR3 amino acids: CASSLERDRVTEAFF. CDR3 bases: TGTGCCAGCAGCTTGGAACGGGACAGGGTGACTGAAGCTTTCTTT. The complete variable domain, with remaining parts taken from reference TRBV5-8 and TRBJ1-1, reads EAGVTQSPTHLIKTRGQQATLRCSPISGHTSVYWYQQALGLGLQFLLWYDEGEERNRGNFPPRFSGRQFPNYSSELNVNALELEDSALYLCASSLERDRVTEAFFGQGTRLTVV.

The chain is built from TRBV7-9 and TRBJ2-2, with D possibly being TRBD1 (6 bases). Germline-derived CDR1 and CDR2 are SEHNR and FQNEAQ (reference sequence). The CDR3 runs 18 residues. Trimming took off 7 bases at V and 1 base at J, with 22 bases between the two ends. CDR3 protein: CASTKPKTGTMNTGELFF. The DNA of the CDR3 is TGTGCCAGCACTAAACCGAAAACCGGGACAATGAACACCGGGGAGCTGTTTTTT.

The sample holds one count of this clone. The J gene is TRBJ2-7, the V gene TRBV3-1 (or the pseudogene TRBV3-2), with TRBD2 matching over 10 bases. With V trimmed by 8 bases and J by 2 bases, 0 bases remained unmatched. The CDR3 runs 12 residues. Germline values: CDR1 LGHDT, CDR2 YNNKEL (reference sequence). This CDR3 is CASGTSAYEQYF. In nucleotides, the CDR3 is TGTGCCAGCGGGACTAGCGCCTACGAGCAGTACTTC.

J is TRBJ2-1 and V is TRBV6-4, with D perhaps matching TRBD2 (6 bases). The germline gives CDR1 MRHNA, CDR2 SNTAGT. The ends were cut back, 9 bases at V and 9 bases at J, with 12 bases in the middle. CDR3 length: 11 amino acids. CDR3 DNA sequence: TGTGCCAGGACTAGGTGCTGTGAGCAGTTCTTC. Translation gives CARTRCCEQFF.

The gene calls are TRBV7-9 and TRBJ1-1; 11 nucleotides agree with TRBD1. J was trimmed by 4 bases and V by 5 bases; bases with no gene match: 3. The CDR3 spans 14 residues. Per germline, CDR1 SEHNR and CDR2 FQNEAQ (reference sequence). Written as DNA, the CDR3 is TGTGCCAGCAGCCCCGGGACAGGGGGCACTGAAGCTTTCTTT. This translates into CASSPGTGGTEAFF.

The rearrangement links TRBV6-6 to TRBJ2-7, with 7 nucleotides matching TRBD1. The CDR3 sequence is 12 residues long. CDR1 is MNHNY and CDR2 is SVGAGI in the germline V gene (reference sequence). V lost 5 bases to trimming and J lost 4 bases; unmatched junction nucleotides: 2. Written as DNA, the CDR3 is TGTGCCAGCAGTAAACAGGGGTACGAGCAGTACTTC. Its translation is CASSKQGYEQYF.

This chain links TRBV20-1 with TRBJ2-3; tentatively, D is TRBD1 (6 bases). With 5 bases removed from V and 6 bases from J, the gap between germline ends came to 9 bases. Per germline, CDR1 DFQATT and CDR2 SNEGSKA (reference sequence). CDR3 length: 11 residues. The CDR3 DNA follows: TGCAGTGCTGCCACAGGGGATACGCAGTATTTT. Its translation: CSAATGDTQYF.

The V gene is TRBV7-9, the J gene TRBJ1-4, with 10 bases identical to TRBD1. The CDR3 is made up of 17 amino acids. V was pared by 4 bases and J by 3 bases, with 8 bases of the junction left unmatched. In germline, CDR1 is SEHNR, CDR2 FQNEAQ (reference sequence). The CDR3 DNA follows: TGTGCCAGCAGCTCAGCCGACAGGGGGCTTTCTAATGAAAAACTGTTTTTT. Translating it yields CASSSADRGLSNEKLFF.

The genes are TRBV7-7 and TRBJ2-5, with TRBD1 as a possible D gene (5 bases). The V end lost 8 bases, the J end lost 2 bases, and 12 bases lay between the germline ends. From germline, CDR1 is SSHAT and CDR2 FNYEAQ (reference sequence). This CDR3 has 13 residues. The CDR3 is CASGHGQQETQYF. The CDR3, as DNA: TGTGCCAGCGGCCACGGACAACAAGAGACCCAGTACTTC. The whole variable domain, filled in from reference TRBV7-7 and TRBJ2-5, reads GAGVSQSPRYKVTKRGQDVTLRCDPISSHATLYWYQQALGQGPEFLTYFNYEAQPDKSGLPSDRFSAERPEGSISTLTIQRTEQRDSAMYRCASGHGQQETQYFGPGTRLLVL.

V and J are TRBV9 and TRBJ2-3; 10 bases match TRBD1. J lost 6 bases, V lost 4 bases, and 8 bases had no gene match. Germline CDR1 is SGDLS and CDR2 is YYNGEE. CDR3 length: 15 residues. The CDR3, as DNA: TGTGCCAGCAGCCACGGGACAGGGGTTGGGGATACGCAGTATTTT. It specifies CASSHGTGVGDTQYF.

The chain combines TRBV15 with TRBJ1-5; a possible D gene is TRBD1 (5 bases). The CDR3 has 15 amino acids. The germline V gene has CDR1 LNHNV and CDR2 YYDKDF (reference sequence). V dropped 0 bases and J dropped 2 bases, with 8 bases sitting between them. The CDR3 region has the DNA TGTGCCACCAGCAGAGACAGGGCCGGCAATCAGCCCCAGCATTTT. Its translation: CATSRDRAGNQPQHF.

The gene calls are TRBV12-3 or TRBV12-4 and TRBJ1-1; maybe TRBD1 (5 bases). The V end was cut by 3 bases, the J end by 5 bases, with 7 bases between. The CDR3 sequence is 12 residues long. This CDR3 reads CASSFGGTEAFF. In nucleotides, the CDR3 is TGTGCCAGCAGTTTTGGGGGGACTGAAGCTTTCTTT.

V gene TRBV23-1 combines with J gene TRBJ2-7, with TRBD1 identical over 10 bases. TRBV23-1 is reported as an ORF; its role is uncertain. Trimming removed 4 bases from V and 7 bases from J; junction bases left unmatched: 16. The CDR3 contains 17 residues. CDR3 amino acids: CASSRGGLGTGAGEQYF. In DNA form, the CDR3 reads TGCGCCAGCAGTCGAGGTGGATTGGGGACAGGGGCGGGAGAGCAGTACTTC.

This sequence joins TRBV7-8 and TRBJ2-6, with D possibly matching TRBD1 (6 bases). The CDR3 contains 15 residues. In germline, CDR1 is SGHVS, CDR2 FQNEAQ. Trimming removed 5 bases at V and 1 base at J, with 9 bases between. The CDR3 reads CASSRTGSGANVLTF. The CDR3 DNA is TGTGCCAGCAGCCGAACAGGGTCTGGGGCCAACGTCCTGACTTTC.

V usage is TRBV7-8 and J usage is TRBJ1-4; a weak D match, TRBD1 (6 bases). Trimming pared 5 bases from V and 8 bases from J, leaving 18 bases between. The CDR3 extends over 15 amino acids. Germline V gene lookup returns CDR1 SGHVS and CDR2 FQNEAQ. This CDR3 is CASSQQGTAEEKLFF. CDR3 nucleotide sequence: TGTGCCAGCAGCCAGCAGGGGACGGCGGAGGAAAAACTGTTTTTT.

The rearrangement joins TRBV5-6 to TRBJ2-2, with TRBD1 identical over 12 bases. Germline V gives CDR1 SGHDT, CDR2 YYEEEE. The CDR3 consists of 17 residues. V shed 4 bases, J shed 6 bases, and the junction held 10 bases outside the gene matches. This CDR3 reads CASSGDRGLMGSGELFF. Here the CDR3 DNA reads TGTGCCAGCAGCGGGGACAGGGGGCTTATGGGATCCGGGGAGCTGTTTTTT.

The V gene is TRBV11-2, the J gene TRBJ2-2; TRBD2 is a possible D gene (5 bases). V was clipped by 5 bases and J by 4 bases, with 14 bases between them. This CDR3 region has 15 residues. The germline V gene has CDR1 SGHAT and CDR2 FQNNGV. The CDR3 DNA sequence: TGTGCCAGCAGCATCCAGCGGTTACGCACCGGGGAGCTGTTTTTT. It codes for CASSIQRLRTGELFF.

V gene TRBV14 combines with J gene TRBJ2-1; no definite D call. The CDR3 covers 15 residues. V lost 0 bases and J lost 7, with 13 bases in between. Germline CDR1 reads SGHDN; CDR2 reads FVKESK. The chain's CDR3 is CASSQDVARKNEQFF. DNA of the CDR3: TGTGCCAGCAGCCAAGATGTGGCTAGGAAAAATGAGCAGTTCTTC.

This rearrangement joins TRBV19 to TRBJ2-1; TRBD2 might be the D (7 bases). CDR3 size: 15 residues. V lost 7 bases and J lost 10, with 23 bases in between. Germline loops: CDR1 LNHDA, CDR2 SQIVND (reference sequence). CDR3 sequence: CASTRDRSGTREQFF. Here the CDR3 DNA reads TGTGCCAGTACCCGAGACAGGAGCGGGACGAGGGAGCAGTTCTTC.

The chain carries TRBV1 and TRBJ2-5; no check of the table's D call, TRBD2, against the DNA was made. TRBV1 is deemed a pseudogene. There are 16 residues in the CDR3. The CDR3 sequence is CTSKRTAGGPQETQYF. The CDR3 coding sequence is TGCACCAGCAAACGTACGGCGGGGGGCCCTCAAGAGACCCAGTACTTC.

This chain connects TRBV5-1 to TRBJ1-6; 9 nucleotides match TRBD1. Trimming at V came to 4 bases and at J to 7 bases, leaving 9 bases not matched to a gene. CDR3 length equals 16 residues. Germline assignment: CDR1 SGHRS and CDR2 YFSETQ. CDR3 sequence: CASSPRPGQGNSPLHF. CDR3 sequence (DNA): TGCGCCAGCAGCCCTAGACCGGGACAGGGAAATTCACCCCTCCACTTT. Drawing the rest from reference TRBV5-1 and TRBJ1-6, the complete variable domain is KAGVTQTPRYLIKTRGQQVTLSCSPISGHRSVSWYQQTPGQGLQFLFEYFSETQRNKGNFPGRFSGRQFSNSRSEMNVSTLELGDSALYLCASSPRPGQGNSPLHFGNGTRLTVT.

This rearrangement joins TRBV25-1 to TRBJ2-1, with TRBD1 matching over 8 bases. CDR3 length: 13 residues. Germline V CDR1 and CDR2: MGHDK, SYGVNS. The junction had 6 bases not matched to a gene; V was cut back by 7 bases and J by 7 bases. CDR3 loop: CASMGQGANEQFF. As DNA, the CDR3 is TGTGCCAGCATGGGTCAGGGGGCGAATGAGCAGTTCTTC.

The CDR3 protein is CASSASGGTEAFF. The CDR3 DNA follows: TGTGCCAGCAGTGCGAGCGGGGGAACTGAAGCTTTCTTT. The J gene is TRBJ1-1, the V gene TRBV6-4; TRBD1 is a possible D gene (5 bases). Trimming left V 4 bases short and J 5 bases short, with 11 bases between. The CDR3 covers 13 residues. Germline V gene data show CDR1 as MRHNA and CDR2 as SNTAGT.